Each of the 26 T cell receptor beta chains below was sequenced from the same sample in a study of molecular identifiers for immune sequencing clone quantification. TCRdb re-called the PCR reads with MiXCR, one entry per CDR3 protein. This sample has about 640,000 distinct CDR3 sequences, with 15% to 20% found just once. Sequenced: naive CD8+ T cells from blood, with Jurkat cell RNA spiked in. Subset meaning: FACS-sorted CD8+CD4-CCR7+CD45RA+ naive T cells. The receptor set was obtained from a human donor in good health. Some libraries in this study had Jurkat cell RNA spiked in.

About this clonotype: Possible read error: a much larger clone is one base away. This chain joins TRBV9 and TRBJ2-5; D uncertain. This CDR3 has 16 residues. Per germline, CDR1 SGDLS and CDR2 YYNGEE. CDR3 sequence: CASSPPLGWAQEAQYF. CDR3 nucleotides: TGTGCCAGCAGCCCGCCCCTGGGGTGGGCCCAAGAGGCCCAGTACTTC.

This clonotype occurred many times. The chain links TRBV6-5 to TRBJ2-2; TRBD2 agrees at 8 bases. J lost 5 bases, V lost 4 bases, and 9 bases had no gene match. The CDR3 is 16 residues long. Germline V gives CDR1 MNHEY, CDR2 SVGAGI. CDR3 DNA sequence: TGTGCCAGCAGTTTCCACATAGCGGGACCGACCGGGGAGCTGTTTTTT. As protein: CASSFHIAGPTGELFF.

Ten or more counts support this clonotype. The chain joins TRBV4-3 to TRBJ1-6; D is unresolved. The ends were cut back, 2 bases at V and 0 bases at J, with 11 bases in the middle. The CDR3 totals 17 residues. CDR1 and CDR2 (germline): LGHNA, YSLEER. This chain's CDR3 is CASSQTGRSSYNSPLHF. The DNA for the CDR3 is TGCGCCAGCAGCCAAACCGGCAGGAGCTCCTATAATTCACCCCTCCACTTT.

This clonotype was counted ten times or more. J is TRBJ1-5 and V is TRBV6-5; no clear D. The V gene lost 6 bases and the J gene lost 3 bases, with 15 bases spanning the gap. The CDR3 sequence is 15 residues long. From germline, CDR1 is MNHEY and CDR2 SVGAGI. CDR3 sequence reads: CASSPFPGINQPQHF. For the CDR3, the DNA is TGTGCCAGCAGCCCTTTCCCGGGGATCAATCAGCCCCAGCATTTT.

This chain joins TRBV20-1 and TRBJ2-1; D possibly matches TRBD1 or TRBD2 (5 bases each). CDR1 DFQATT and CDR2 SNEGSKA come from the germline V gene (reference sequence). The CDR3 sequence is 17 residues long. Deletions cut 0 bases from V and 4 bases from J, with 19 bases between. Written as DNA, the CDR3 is TGCAGTGCTAGAGATCCGAAGGCAGGGACGAGGTACAATGAGCAGTTCTTC. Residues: CSARDPKAGTRYNEQFF.

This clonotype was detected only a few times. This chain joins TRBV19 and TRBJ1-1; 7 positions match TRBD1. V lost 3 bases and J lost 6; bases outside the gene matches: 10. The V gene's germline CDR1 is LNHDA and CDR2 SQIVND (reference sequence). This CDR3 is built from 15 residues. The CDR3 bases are TGTGCCAGTAGTATGGGTACGAGGGGGCGGGCTGAAGCTTTCTTT. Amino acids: CASSMGTRGRAEAFF.

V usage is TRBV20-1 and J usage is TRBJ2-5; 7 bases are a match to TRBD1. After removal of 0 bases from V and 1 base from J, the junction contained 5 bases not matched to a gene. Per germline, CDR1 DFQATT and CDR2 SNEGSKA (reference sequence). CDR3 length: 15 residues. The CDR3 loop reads CSARDFRDSQETQYF. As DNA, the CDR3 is TGCAGTGCTAGAGATTTCCGGGACAGCCAAGAGACCCAGTACTTC.

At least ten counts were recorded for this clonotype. The CDR3 coding sequence is TGTGCCAGCAGTGACTTGGGGGAATCCAGTGAAGCTTTCTTT. It yields the protein CASSDLGESSEAFF. This sequence joins TRBV6-2 or TRBV6-3 and TRBJ1-1; tentatively, D is TRBD1 (5 bases). CDR1 is MNHEY, CDR2 SVGEGT, per germline. Trimming took 5 bases from V and 7 from J, leaving 17 bases between them. The CDR3 contains 14 residues.

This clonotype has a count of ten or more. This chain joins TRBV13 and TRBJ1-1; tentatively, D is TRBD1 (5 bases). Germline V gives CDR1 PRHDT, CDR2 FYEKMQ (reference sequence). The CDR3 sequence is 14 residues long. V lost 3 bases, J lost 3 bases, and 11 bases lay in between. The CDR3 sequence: CASSFRGSYTEAFF. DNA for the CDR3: TGTGCCAGCAGCTTTAGGGGCAGTTACACTGAAGCTTTCTTT.

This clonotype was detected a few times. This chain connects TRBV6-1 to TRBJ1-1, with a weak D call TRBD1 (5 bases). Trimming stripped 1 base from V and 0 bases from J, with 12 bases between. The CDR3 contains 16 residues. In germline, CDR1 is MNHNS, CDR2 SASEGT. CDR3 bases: TGTGCCAGCAGTGAAGATCGCAGGGTTATGAACACTGAAGCTTTCTTT. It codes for CASSEDRRVMNTEAFF.

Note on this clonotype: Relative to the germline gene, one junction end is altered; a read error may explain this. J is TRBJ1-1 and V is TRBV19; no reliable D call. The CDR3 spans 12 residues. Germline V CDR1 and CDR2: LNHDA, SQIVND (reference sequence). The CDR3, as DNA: TGTGCCAGTAGCCCGGACGGTTACACCTCTTACTTT. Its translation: CASSPDGYTSYF.

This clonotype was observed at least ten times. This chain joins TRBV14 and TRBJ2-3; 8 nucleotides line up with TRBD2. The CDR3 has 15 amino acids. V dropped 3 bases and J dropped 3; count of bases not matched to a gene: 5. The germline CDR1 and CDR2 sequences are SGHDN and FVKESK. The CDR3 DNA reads TGTGCCAGCAGCCAGAAGACGGGAGGGACAGATACGCAGTATTTT. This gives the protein CASSQKTGGTDTQYF.

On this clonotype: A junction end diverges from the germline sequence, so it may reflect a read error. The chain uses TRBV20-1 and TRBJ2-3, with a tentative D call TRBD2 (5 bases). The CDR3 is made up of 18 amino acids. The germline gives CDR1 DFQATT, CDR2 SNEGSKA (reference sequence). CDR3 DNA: TGCAGTGCTAGAGAGGGAGCTACAAGCTCCTCTAGCACAGATATGCAGTATTTT. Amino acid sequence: CSAREGATSSSSTDMQYF.

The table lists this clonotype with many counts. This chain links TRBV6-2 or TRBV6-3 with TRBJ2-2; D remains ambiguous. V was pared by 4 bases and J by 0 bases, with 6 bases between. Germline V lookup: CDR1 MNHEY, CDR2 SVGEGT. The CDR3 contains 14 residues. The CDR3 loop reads CASSSEPNTGELFF. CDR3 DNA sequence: TGTGCCAGCAGTTCTGAACCGAACACCGGGGAGCTGTTTTTT.

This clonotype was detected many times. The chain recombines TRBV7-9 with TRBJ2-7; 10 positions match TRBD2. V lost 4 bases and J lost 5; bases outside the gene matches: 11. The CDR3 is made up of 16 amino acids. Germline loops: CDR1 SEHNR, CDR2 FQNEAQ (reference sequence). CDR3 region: CASSSPGSGRNHEQYF. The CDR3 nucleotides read TGTGCCAGCAGCTCCCCGGGTAGCGGGAGGAACCACGAGCAGTACTTC.

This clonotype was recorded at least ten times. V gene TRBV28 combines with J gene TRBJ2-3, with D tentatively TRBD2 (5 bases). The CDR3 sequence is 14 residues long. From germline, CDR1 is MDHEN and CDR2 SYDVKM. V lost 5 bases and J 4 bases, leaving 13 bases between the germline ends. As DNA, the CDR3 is TGTGCCAGCAGTCCTAGCCTGGGATCAGATACGCAGTATTTT. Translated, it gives CASSPSLGSDTQYF.

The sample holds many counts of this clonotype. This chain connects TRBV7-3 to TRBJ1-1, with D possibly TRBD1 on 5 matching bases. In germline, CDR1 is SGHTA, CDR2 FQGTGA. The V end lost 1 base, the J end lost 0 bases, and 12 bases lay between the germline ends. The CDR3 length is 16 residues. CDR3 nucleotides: TGTGCCAGCAGCTTAAGTGGGGGGGGACTGAACACTGAAGCTTTCTTT. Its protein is CASSLSGGGLNTEAFF.

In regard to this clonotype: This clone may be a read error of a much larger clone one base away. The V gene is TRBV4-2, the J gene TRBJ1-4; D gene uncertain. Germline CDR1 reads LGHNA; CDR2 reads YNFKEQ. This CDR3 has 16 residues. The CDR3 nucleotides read TGTGCCAGCAGCCAAGTCCTTTATAGTCAGGATGAAAAACTGTCTTTT. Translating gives CASSQVLYSQDEKLSF.

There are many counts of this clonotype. CDR3: CASSTPLERTLTDTQYF. The CDR3 DNA follows: TGTGCCAGCAGCACCCCGCTTGAGAGAACTTTGACAGATACGCAGTATTTT. The chain has TRBV7-9 and TRBJ2-3; D call uncertain. Trimming pared 5 bases from V and 3 bases from J, leaving 21 bases between. Germline values: CDR1 SEHNR, CDR2 FQNEAQ (reference sequence). This CDR3 contains 17 residues.

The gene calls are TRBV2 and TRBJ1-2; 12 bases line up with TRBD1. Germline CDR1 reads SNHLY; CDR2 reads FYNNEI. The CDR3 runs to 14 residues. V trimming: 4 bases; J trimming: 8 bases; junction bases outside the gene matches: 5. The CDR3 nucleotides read TGTGCCAGCAGTGGGGGACAGGGGGCGCGCGGCTACACCTTC. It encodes CASSGGQGARGYTF.

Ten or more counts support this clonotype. The CDR3 nucleotides are TGTGCCAGCAGAAGCGGGCCGGCTTTCTTT. Protein product: CASRSGPAFF. The V and J genes are TRBV6-6 and TRBJ1-1; D not resolved. Germline CDR1 reads MNHNY; CDR2 reads SVGAGI (reference sequence). The CDR3 length is 10 residues. Trimming took 6 bases from V and 11 from J, leaving 10 bases between them.

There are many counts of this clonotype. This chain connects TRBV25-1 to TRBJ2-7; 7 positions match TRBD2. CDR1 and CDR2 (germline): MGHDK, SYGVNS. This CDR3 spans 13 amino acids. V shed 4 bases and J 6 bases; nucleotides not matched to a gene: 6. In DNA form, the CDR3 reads TGTGCCAGCAGTGTGGGAGGGACGATCGAGCAGTACTTC. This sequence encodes CASSVGGTIEQYF.

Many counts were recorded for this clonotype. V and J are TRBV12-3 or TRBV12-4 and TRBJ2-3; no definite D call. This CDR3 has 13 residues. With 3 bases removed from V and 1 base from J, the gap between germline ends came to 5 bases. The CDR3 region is CASSFRGTDTQYF. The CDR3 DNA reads TGTGCCAGCAGTTTCAGAGGCACAGATACGCAGTATTTT.

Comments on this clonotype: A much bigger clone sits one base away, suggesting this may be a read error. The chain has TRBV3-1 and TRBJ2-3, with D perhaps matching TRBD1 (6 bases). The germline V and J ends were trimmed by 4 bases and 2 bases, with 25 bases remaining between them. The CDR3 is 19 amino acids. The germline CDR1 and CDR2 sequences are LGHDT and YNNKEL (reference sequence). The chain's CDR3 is CASSRGSSGEGVNTDTQYF. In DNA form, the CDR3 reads TGTGCCAGCAGCCGCGGCTCGTCCGGTGAGGGGGTCAACACAGATACGCAGTATTTT.

The CDR3 DNA reads TGCGCCAGCAGCCAGGTCGAAGGGGAGACCCAGTACTTC. Residues: CASSQVEGETQYF. The chain employs TRBV4-1 and TRBJ2-5, with D unresolved. The length of the CDR3 is 13 residues. V was cut by 3 bases and J by 5 bases, with 10 bases left in between. Germline V lookup: CDR1 MGHRA, CDR2 YSYEKL.

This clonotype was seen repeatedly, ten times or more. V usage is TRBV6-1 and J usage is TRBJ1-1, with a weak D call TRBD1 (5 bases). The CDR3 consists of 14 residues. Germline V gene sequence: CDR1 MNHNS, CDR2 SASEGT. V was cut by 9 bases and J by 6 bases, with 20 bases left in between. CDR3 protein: CASNQRDRQPEAFF. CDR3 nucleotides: TGTGCCAGTAACCAAAGGGACCGCCAGCCTGAAGCTTTCTTT.